This entry concerns a single T cell receptor beta chain. The sample is drawn from a study of blood T cell repertoires in COVID-19. V lost 0 bases, J lost 8 bases, and 3 bases stayed unmatched. The CDR3 is 16 residues long. From germline, CDR1 is SGHTA and CDR2 FQGTGA. Only in-frame clones appear in the TCRdb table, and some are missing; sequencing was by immunoSEQ multiplex PCR. The profile shows almost 20,000 clones, 85% to 95% of them singletons. Specimen: peripheral blood. V usage is TRBV7-3 and J usage is TRBJ2-1; the match to TRBD2 covers 14 bases. This TCR was recovered from a woman aged 45-65 years with active COVID-19. CDR3 in DNA: TGTGCCAGCAGCTTAACGGCGACTAGCGGGAGGGATGAGCAGTTCTTC. It yields the protein CASSLTATSGRDEQFF.